The clone carrying this T cell receptor beta chain has only a few counts. As yet, its antigen is unknown. This sample is drawn from a study of glioma-infiltrating T cells. Overall study results and limits: Tissue-blood divergence was below expectation in non-neoplastic patients, above in gliomas. Very few CDR3 sequences were shared between tissue and blood.

The iRepertoire nested amplicon-rescue multiplex PCR amplified TCR alpha and beta CDR3s from RNA. Input was roughly 85-450 ng of tissue mRNA or PBMC total RNA. One entry per CDR3 protein, called by TCRdb with MiXCR from the multiplex PCR reads. Here the sample spans roughly 120,000 distinct CDR3 sequences, 20% to 25% being singletons. The specimen was glioma tissue, nonneoplastic brain tissue, or PBMCs (not recorded which). This TCR derives from a human donor with low-grade glioma or glioblastoma, undergoing nonglioma brain surgery, or in good health (not recorded which).

The CDR3: CASTKGTSSPEQYF. CDR3 DNA: TGTGCCAGCACCAAGGGGACTAGTAGTCCCGAGCAGTACTTC. V usage is TRBV12-3 or TRBV12-4 and J usage is TRBJ2-7, with TRBD2 matching over 8 bases. The CDR3 sequence is 14 residues long. V lost 7 bases and J lost 6; bases outside the gene matches: 11.